These T cell receptor beta chains were read from a single sample in a study of spatial heterogeneity in lung cancer. TCRdb reanalysed the 5' RACE reads using MiXCR and keeps one entry per CDR3 protein. The sample has under 100,000 distinct CDR3 sequences, approximately 8.9% seen once. The source material was PBMCs, sampled at surgery. These receptors originate from a male donor with early-stage non-small cell lung cancer. Both conserved end residues are part of each CDR3. The D gene is left open where the match is weak. Only some rows state a clone size, as once, few, many or a class for expanded clones.

J gene	clone size	D gene	V gene	CDR3 protein	CDR3 DNA
TRBJ1-5	NA	NA	TRBV19	CASSIRQVDNQPQHF	TGTGCCAGTAGTATCAGACAGGTAGACAATCAGCCCCAGCATTTT
TRBJ2-3	few	TRBD1	TRBV5-1	CASSTRDRGRVDTQYF	TGCGCCAGCAGCACCCGGGACAGGGGGCGCGTAGATACGCAGTATTTT
TRBJ2-1	few	NA	TRBV5-1	CASSLGYSEQFF	TGCGCCAGCAGCTTGGGATACAGTGAGCAGTTCTTC
TRBJ1-1	many	NA	TRBV10-3	CAISERGLTHGAFF	TGTGCCATCAGTGAACGGGGGCTTACCCACGGAGCTTTCTTT
TRBJ2-3	once	TRBD1	TRBV5-4	CASSLGQGRTDTQYF	TGTGCCAGCAGCTTAGGACAGGGGAGAACAGATACGCAGTATTTT
TRBJ1-1	many	NA	TRBV30	CAWEIGGGTEAFF	TGTGCCTGGGAAATTGGAGGGGGCACTGAAGCTTTCTTT
TRBJ2-7	many	NA	TRBV5-4	CASGPPGTRYEQYF	TGTGCCAGCGGACCGCCGGGGACACGCTACGAGCAGTACTTC
TRBJ2-1	many	TRBD1	TRBV19	CASSPGDRHYNEQFF	TGTGCCAGTTCTCCTGGGGACAGACACTACAATGAGCAGTTCTTC
TRBJ2-1	many	NA	TRBV24-1	CATSQGWYNEQFF	TGTGCCACCAGTCAGGGGTGGTACAATGAGCAGTTCTTC
TRBJ2-6	few	NA	TRBV11-1	CASSFGSSGANVLTF	TGTGCCAGCAGCTTTGGCAGCTCTGGGGCCAACGTCCTGACTTTC
TRBJ1-5	few	NA	TRBV24-1	CADGDAGAHQPQHF	TGTGCCGACGGGGACGCAGGGGCCCATCAGCCCCAGCATTTT
TRBJ1-2	many	NA	TRBV20-1	CSAIPGGARVNGYTF	TGCAGTGCTATCCCTGGGGGGGCCAGAGTAAATGGCTACACCTTC
TRBJ1-6	NA	TRBD1	TRBV10-2	CASSSDRGRSPLHF	TGCGCCAGCAGCTCGGACAGGGGTAGATCACCCCTCCACTTT
TRBJ1-5	NA	NA	TRBV20-1	CSALTIPDQPQHF	TGCAGTGCTCTCACTATACCGGATCAGCCCCAGCATTTT
TRBJ2-2	NA	NA	TRBV2	CASSETFLGTGELFF	TGTGCCAGCAGTGAGACGTTCCTGGGGACCGGGGAGCTGTTTTTT
TRBJ2-5	many	NA	TRBV28	CASSTVQETQYF	TGTGCCAGCAGTACAGTTCAAGAGACCCAGTACTTC
TRBJ1-1	NA	NA	TRBV20-1	CSARGTSNTEAFF	TGCAGTGCTAGAGGTACCTCGAACACTGAAGCTTTCTTT
TRBJ1-2	many	NA	TRBV14	CASSFQGTMGYTF	TGTGCCAGCAGTTTTCAGGGCACTATGGGCTACACCTTC
TRBJ2-3	few	NA	TRBV12-3/TRBV12-4	CASSLLWWADTQYF	TGTGCCAGCAGTCTCCTGTGGTGGGCAGATACGCAGTATTTT
TRBJ2-7	NA	TRBD1	TRBV7-9	CASSWTGESYEQYF	TGTGCCAGCAGTTGGACAGGGGAGAGCTACGAGCAGTACTTC
TRBJ2-7	few	TRBD2	TRBV10-1	CASSEKGTSAYEQYF	TGCGCCAGCAGTGAGAAAGGGACTAGCGCGTACGAGCAGTACTTC
TRBJ2-3	NA	NA	TRBV7-2	CASSSQRWGPTDTQYF	TGTGCCAGCAGCTCCCAGAGATGGGGACCCACAGATACGCAGTATTTT
TRBJ2-7	many	TRBD1	TRBV7-2	CASSDQGDSSYEQYF	TGTGCCAGCAGCGACCAAGGGGACAGCTCCTACGAGCAGTACTTC
TRBJ1-1	many	NA	TRBV7-2	CASSSPSNTEAFF	TGTGCCAGCAGCTCCCCTAGTAACACTGAAGCTTTCTTT
TRBJ1-2	NA	TRBD1	TRBV4-3	CASSHEIQGHYGYTF	TGCGCCAGCAGCCACGAAATACAGGGGCACTATGGCTACACCTTC
TRBJ1-5	many	TRBD1	TRBV5-5	CASSYQGTGNSNQPQHF	TGTGCCAGCAGCTATCAGGGGACAGGGAATAGCAATCAGCCCCAGCATTTT
TRBJ2-3	many	NA	TRBV10-3	CAIAVRADTQYF	TGTGCCATCGCTGTAAGGGCGGATACGCAGTATTTT
TRBJ2-3	NA	NA	TRBV29-1	CSVGDWPRNTDTQYF	TGCAGCGTGGGAGACTGGCCACGCAACACAGATACGCAGTATTTT
TRBJ2-1	few	TRBD2	TRBV5-1	CASSLALAGSYNEQFF	TGCGCCAGCAGCTTGGCCTTAGCGGGGTCCTACAATGAGCAGTTCTTC
TRBJ2-5	few	NA	TRBV15	CATSTRGPGGTQYF	TGTGCCACCAGCACCCGAGGACCCGGAGGGACCCAGTACTTC
TRBJ1-3	NA	NA	TRBV20-1	CSARDPGGTGNTIYF	TGCAGTGCTAGAGATCCCGGGGGGACTGGAAACACCATATATTTT
TRBJ2-5	NA	TRBD1	TRBV9	CASSATGGGETQYF	TGTGCCAGCAGCGCCACAGGGGGTGGGGAGACCCAGTACTTC
TRBJ2-3	few	TRBD2	TRBV20-1	CSALAGGPRDTQYF	TGCAGTGCTTTAGCGGGGGGGCCTCGAGATACGCAGTATTTT
TRBJ2-5	many	NA	TRBV3-2	CASSPRLAGGPVETQYF	TGTGCCAGCAGCCCGCGACTAGCGGGGGGGCCGGTGGAGACCCAGTACTTC
TRBJ2-5	few	TRBD2	TRBV3-1	CASSQASGPQETQYF	TGTGCCAGCAGCCAAGCTAGCGGCCCCCAAGAGACCCAGTACTTC